Below are 8 T cell receptor beta chains sequenced from a single sample in a study of cytomegalovirus exposure and HLA in healthy donors. Primers included in the PCR were 60 Vbeta and 13 Jbeta primers. Generated by immunoSEQ multiplex PCR, the TCRdb table keeps only in-frame clones and is missing some. The repertoire consists of roughly 100,000 clones, with about 77% occurring once and the leading ten covering about 9.4%. The sample taken for sequencing was PBMCs. These receptors originate from a woman aged 18-30 years in good health and CMV-seropositive.

V usage is TRBV10-3 and J usage is TRBJ2-7; no firm D call. Between the trimmed V and J ends, which lost 0 bases and 6 bases, there was a span of 9 bases. Germline V gives CDR1 ENHRY, CDR2 SYGVKD. This CDR3 has 13 amino acids. CDR3 loop: CAISESTVSEQYF. The CDR3 region has the DNA TGTGCCATCAGTGAGTCGACTGTGAGCGAGCAGTACTTC.

The chain has TRBV5-6 and TRBJ1-4, with 12 bases fitting TRBD1. The V gene end was trimmed by 0 bases and the J gene end by 8 bases; junction bases not matched to a gene: 2. Germline V gives CDR1 SGHDT, CDR2 YYEEEE. The CDR3 sequence is 15 residues long. The CDR3 spells CASSLVGTGGEKLFF. The DNA of the CDR3 is TGTGCCAGCAGCTTGGTCGGGACAGGGGGCGAAAAACTGTTTTTT.

The V call is TRBV29-1, the J call TRBJ1-5; a possible D gene is TRBD1 (5 bases). Germline loops: CDR1 SQVTM, CDR2 ANQGSEA. The germline V and J ends were trimmed by 3 bases and 4 bases, with 13 bases remaining between them. The CDR3 has 14 amino acids. The DNA for the CDR3 is TGCAGCGTTGAGGGGGGGAGTGGGAATCAGCCCCAGCATTTT. Its protein is CSVEGGSGNQPQHF.

CDR3 sequence reads: CASSTAGTSGYNEQFF. CDR3 DNA: TGCGCCAGCAGCACGGCCGGGACTAGCGGATACAATGAGCAGTTCTTC. The chain carries TRBV5-1 and TRBJ2-1; 11 bases map to TRBD2. Trimming removed 4 bases from V and 4 bases from J; junction bases left unmatched: 7. Germline assignment: CDR1 SGHRS and CDR2 YFSETQ. This CDR3 is built from 16 residues.

The chain recombines TRBV25-1 with TRBJ2-7; the D is unclear. This CDR3 is 13 amino acids long. Trimming took 2 bases from V and 2 from J, leaving 7 bases between them. The germline V gene encodes CDR1 MGHDK and CDR2 SYGVNS. Here the CDR3 DNA reads TGTGCCAGCAGTGAAGGGCTCACCTACGAGCAGTACTTC. It encodes CASSEGLTYEQYF.

The V gene is TRBV27, the J gene TRBJ1-4; no firm D call. Germline loops: CDR1 MNHEY, CDR2 SMNVEV (reference sequence). Trimming took off 2 bases at V and 4 bases at J, with 20 bases between the two ends. The CDR3 consists of 18 residues. In DNA form, the CDR3 reads TGTGCCAGCAGTTTACGGTCCCTCGAAACTGGTCTTAATGAAAAACTGTTTTTT. This encodes CASSLRSLETGLNEKLFF.

The chain joins TRBV10-3 to TRBJ2-3; maybe TRBD1 (6 bases). The CDR3 is 18 amino acids. V lost 0 bases and J 1 base, leaving 17 bases between the germline ends. Germline V gene lookup returns CDR1 ENHRY and CDR2 SYGVKD. The CDR3 sequence is CAISESRGVGGGTDTQYF. The CDR3 DNA follows: TGTGCCATCAGTGAGTCGAGGGGAGTTGGGGGCGGCACAGATACGCAGTATTTT.

This clone was picked up many times. This sequence joins TRBV7-9 and TRBJ2-3, with no clear D. The CDR3 is made up of 14 amino acids. Trimming took 1 base from V and 5 from J, leaving 10 bases between them. CDR1 SEHNR and CDR2 FQNEAQ come from the germline V gene (reference sequence). CDR3 bases: TGTGCCAGCAGCTTAGATCAGGATAGAGATACGCAGTATTTT. Translation gives CASSLDQDRDTQYF.